This T cell receptor (beta chain) was identified in a study of CD4 T cells in relation to SARS-CoV-2 and coronaviruses. Study background: Controls used an HIV-1 Nef peptide pool or no peptide.

The J segment lost 9 bases and the V segment lost 1 base, leaving 7 bases of the junction unmatched. CDR1 is SGHDN and CDR2 is FVKESK in the germline V gene. The CDR3 is made up of 15 amino acids. Study-level findings and limits: Pre-pandemic and post-infection samples never came from the same donor.

Only in-frame clones appear in the TCRdb table, and some are missing; sequencing was by immunoSEQ multiplex PCR. The table lists some 23,000 clones, around 72% of them singletons. The unexposed donors gave CD4+ T cells in about 2011-2019, prior to COVID-19. CD4+ T cells were isolated from the cells after 10 days of culture. Cells permitting, SARS-CoV-2 S/N and four cold-coronavirus spikes were tested on unexposed-donor CD4+ T cells. On this clone itself: The antigen is unknown.

The gene calls are TRBV14 and TRBJ2-1, with 9 bases matching TRBD2. Sequencing input: CD4+ T cells from PBMCs, cultured in vitro. The TCR was taken from a human donor in good health. This chain's CDR3 is CASSQGGRAPGEQFF. For the CDR3, the DNA is TGTGCCAGCAGCCAAGGCGGGAGGGCCCCGGGTGAGCAGTTCTTC.